This T cell receptor beta chain was retrieved from a study of blood T cell repertoires in COVID-19. Followed over time, Seattle patients had been enrolled while infection was active. Germline V gene sequence: CDR1 LGHNA, CDR2 YSLEER. Deletions cut 0 bases from V and 8 bases from J, with 10 bases between. The CDR3 consists of 13 residues. Original processing methods: Amplified reference gene primers provided the basis for estimating nucleated cell counts. The table came from immunoSEQ multiplex PCR; TCRdb's copy has only in-frame clones and leaves some out. Clonal size and the V and J genes are those of that table, whereas D and trimming came from the DNA. The sample lists some 310,000 clones; 85% to 90% were seen once.

Sequenced material: peripheral blood. The V call is TRBV4-3, the J call TRBJ1-1; D not resolved. This sequence was found in a woman aged 35 to 49 with COVID-19, enrolled during active disease. The CDR3 nucleotides are TGCGCCAGCAGCCAAGATAGTGGGCAGGAAGCTTTCTTT. Protein product: CASSQDSGQEAFF.